The TCR beta chain under discussion was sequenced for a study of Graves' ophthalmopathy and Graves' hyperthyroidism. CDR1 and CDR2 (germline): SQVTM, ANQGSEA. After removal of 2 bases from V and 4 bases from J, the junction contained 10 bases not matched to a gene. The CDR3 has 16 amino acids. The table lists this clonotype with many counts. Amplification targeted the TCR beta CDR3 regions, with RNA transcripts as the source material. The authors performed first-round RT-PCR with HTBI primers and then a second-round multiplex PCR. TCRdb re-called the multiplex PCR reads with MiXCR, one entry per CDR3 protein. Of some 750,000 distinct CDR3 sequences in the sample, 35% to 50% were seen once. Each donor who had ophthalmopathy showed moderate-to-severe activity, a CAS of ≥3, a NOSPECS of ≥4, and a duration under 3 months. PBMCs stemmed from over 8.5 ml of fresh peripheral blood.

J is TRBJ2-5 and V is TRBV29-1; 10 nucleotides match TRBD2. This receptor was identified in an adult man with Graves' ophthalmopathy. The sequenced sample was peripheral blood. The CDR3 region has the DNA TGCAGCGTTGAATCATGGCTAGCGGGAGAGGGAGAGACCCAGTACTTC. It is translated as CSVESWLAGEGETQYF.